This T cell receptor (beta chain) came from a study of blood T cells in healthy people across ages. Points from the study as a whole: In older individuals, TCR beta diversity per million T cells was lower, falling roughly linearly with age.

Turning to this clonotype: No antigen is known for it.

This CDR3 region has 13 residues. Trimming removed 3 bases at V and 7 bases at J, with 9 bases between. Germline V lookup: CDR1 SGHTA, CDR2 FQGNSA. A J-beta primer mix and a sample-barcoded 5' primer were used in a second PCR of roughly 6 to 12 cycles. TCRdb analysed the 5' RACE reads with MiXCR anew, one entry per CDR3 protein. Here the sample spans about 840,000 distinct CDR3 sequences, about 27% being singletons. This sample also appeared in a second study, on T cells of mothers and their children.

This chain uses TRBV7-2 with TRBJ2-2, with no clear D. This TCR was recovered from a woman aged 40 to 50 in good health. The sequenced sample was blood. CDR3 in DNA: TGTGCCAGCAGCTTTGACAACTTCGGGGAGCTGTTTTTT. The encoded protein is CASSFDNFGELFF.